The sequence of this T cell receptor (beta chain) was determined in a study of blood T cell repertoires in COVID-19. Study details: Material from acute and convalescent COVID-19 was sourced from the United States, Italy and Spain.

Per germline, CDR1 LNHDA and CDR2 SQIVND (reference sequence). The trim removed 6 bases at V and 9 bases at J, leaving 4 bases unmatched. The CDR3 extends over 13 amino acids. In the authors' methods: The authors estimated nucleated cell counts from reference gene primer amplification. The table came from immunoSEQ multiplex PCR; TCRdb's copy has only in-frame clones and leaves some out. The D gene and trimming were derived from the DNA, and the V and J assignments and clone size from that table. The sample carries about 490,000 clones, roughly 88% recorded once. The chain has TRBV19 and TRBJ2-3; the match to TRBD2 covers 12 bases. The sample comprised peripheral blood. The TCR originated in a human donor in a cohort sampled during active COVID-19. CDR3 amino acids: CASRTSGSGTQYF. CDR3 coding DNA: TGTGCCAGTAGGACTAGCGGGAGTGGGACGCAGTATTTT.